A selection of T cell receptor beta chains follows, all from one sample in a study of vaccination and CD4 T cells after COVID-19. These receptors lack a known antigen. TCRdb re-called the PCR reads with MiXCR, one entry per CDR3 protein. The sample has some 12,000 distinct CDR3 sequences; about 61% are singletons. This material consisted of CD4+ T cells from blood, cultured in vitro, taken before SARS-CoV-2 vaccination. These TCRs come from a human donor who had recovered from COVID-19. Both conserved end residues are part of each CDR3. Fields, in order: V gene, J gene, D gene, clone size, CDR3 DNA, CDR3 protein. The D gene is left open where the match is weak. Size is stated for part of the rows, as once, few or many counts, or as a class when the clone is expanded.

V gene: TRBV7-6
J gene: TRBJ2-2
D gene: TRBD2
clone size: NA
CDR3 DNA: TGTGCCAGCAGCTTGACTAGCGGGAGATATACCGGGGAGCTGTTTTTT
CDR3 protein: CASSLTSGRYTGELFF

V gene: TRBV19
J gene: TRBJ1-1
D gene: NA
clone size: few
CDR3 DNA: TGTGCCAGTAGTATGTCCAGGAACACTGAAGCTTTCTTT
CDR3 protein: CASSMSRNTEAFF

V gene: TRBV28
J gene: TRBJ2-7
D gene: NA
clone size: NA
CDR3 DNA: TGTGCCAGCAGTAGGACCCCTGCCCCCCGTGCCTACGAGCAGTACTTC
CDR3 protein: CASSRTPAPRAYEQYF

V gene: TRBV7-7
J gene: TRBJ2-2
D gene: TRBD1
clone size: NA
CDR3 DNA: TGTGCCAGCAGCTCGACAGGGGCGAACACCGGGGAGCTGTTTTTT
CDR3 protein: CASSSTGANTGELFF

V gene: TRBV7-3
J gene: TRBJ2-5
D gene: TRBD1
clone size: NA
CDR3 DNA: TGTGCCAGCAGTAGAGGGGGCGGCCAAGAGACCCAGTACTTC
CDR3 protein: CASSRGGGQETQYF

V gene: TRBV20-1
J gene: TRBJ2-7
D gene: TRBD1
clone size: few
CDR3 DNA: TGCAGTGCTAGGCCGGACAGGAGTGACTACGAGCAGTACTTC
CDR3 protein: CSARPDRSDYEQYF

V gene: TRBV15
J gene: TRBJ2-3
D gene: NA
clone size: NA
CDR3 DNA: TGTGCCACCAGCAGAGATCGAGGGCGGGACCCGGATTTT
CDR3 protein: CATSRDRGRDPDF

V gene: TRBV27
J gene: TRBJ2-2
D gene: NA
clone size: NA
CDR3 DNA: TGTGCCAGCAGTTTAGCTTTAACGGGAACGAGCACCGGGGAGCTGTTTTTT
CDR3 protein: CASSLALTGTSTGELFF

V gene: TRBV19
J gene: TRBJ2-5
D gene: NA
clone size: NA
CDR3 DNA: TGTGCCAGTGGTTTGGGGTCTTCCGGGACCCAGTACTTC
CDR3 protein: CASGLGSSGTQYF

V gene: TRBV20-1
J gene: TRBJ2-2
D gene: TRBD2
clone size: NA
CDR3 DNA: TGCAGTGCTAGAGACCGACTAGCGGGGACCTCGAACACCGGGGAGCTGTTTTTT
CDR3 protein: CSARDRLAGTSNTGELFF

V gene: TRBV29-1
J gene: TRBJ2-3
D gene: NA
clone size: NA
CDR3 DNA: TGCAGCGTTGAGTCTTTTAGCGGATCTAGCACAGATACGCAGTATTTT
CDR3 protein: CSVESFSGSSTDTQYF

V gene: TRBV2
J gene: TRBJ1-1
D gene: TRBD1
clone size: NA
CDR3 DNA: TGTGCCAGCAGTCAAGACAGGGCCCACCCTGAAGCTTTCTTT
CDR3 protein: CASSQDRAHPEAFF

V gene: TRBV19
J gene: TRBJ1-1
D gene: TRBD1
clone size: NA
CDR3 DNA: TGTGCCAGTAGTATTGTGGACAGGTCGAACACTGAAGCTTTCTTT
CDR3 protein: CASSIVDRSNTEAFF

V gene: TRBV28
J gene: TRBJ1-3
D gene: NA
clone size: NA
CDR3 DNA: TGTGCCAGCAGTTTAGACCTCAGGGTCCGTCTCTCTGGAAACACCATATATTTT
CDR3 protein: CASSLDLRVRLSGNTIYF

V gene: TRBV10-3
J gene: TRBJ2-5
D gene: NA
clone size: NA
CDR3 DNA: TGTGCCATCAGTGACAGGGCCCGCGGAGAGACCCAGTACTTC
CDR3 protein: CAISDRARGETQYF

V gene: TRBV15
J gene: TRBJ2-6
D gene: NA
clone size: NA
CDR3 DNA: TGTGCCACCAGCAGAGGGGGCGACTCTGGGGCCAACGTCCTGACTTTC
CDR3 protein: CATSRGGDSGANVLTF

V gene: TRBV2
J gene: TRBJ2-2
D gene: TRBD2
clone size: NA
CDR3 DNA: TGTGCCAGCAGAGAAGGGACTAGCGGGAGGTCGACCGGGGAGCTGTTTTTT
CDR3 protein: CASREGTSGRSTGELFF

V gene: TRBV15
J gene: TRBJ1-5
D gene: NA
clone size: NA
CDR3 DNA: TGTGCCACCAGCGCGACCCTGAATCAGCCCCAGCATTTT
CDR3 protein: CATSATLNQPQHF

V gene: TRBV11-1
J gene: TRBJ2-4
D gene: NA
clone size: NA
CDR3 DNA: TGTGCCAGCAGCTTAGAACTCAGGGTCGGGCTTAAAAACATTCAGTACTTC
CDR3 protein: CASSLELRVGLKNIQYF

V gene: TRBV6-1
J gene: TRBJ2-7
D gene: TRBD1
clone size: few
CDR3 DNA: TGTGCCAGCAATATCGGGACAGGGGGCGAGCAGTACTTC
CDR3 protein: CASNIGTGGEQYF

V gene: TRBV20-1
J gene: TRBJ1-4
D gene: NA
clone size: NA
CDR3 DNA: TGCAGTGCTAGAGGCGGGGTCGGTGAAAAACTGTTTTTT
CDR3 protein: CSARGGVGEKLFF

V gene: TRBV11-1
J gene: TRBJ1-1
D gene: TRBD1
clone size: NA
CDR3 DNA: TGTGCCAGCAGCCCTGACAGGGTAGGGGTGGCTTTCTTT
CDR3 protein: CASSPDRVGVAFF

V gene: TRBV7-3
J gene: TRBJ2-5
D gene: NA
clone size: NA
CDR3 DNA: TGTGCCAGCAGCGTCTCGGACGGCCCCCAAGAGACCCAGTACTTC
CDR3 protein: CASSVSDGPQETQYF

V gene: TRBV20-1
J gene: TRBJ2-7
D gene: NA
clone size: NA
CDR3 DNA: TGCAGTGCTAGAGATGGGACCAGGTCGCGGGAGCAGTACTTC
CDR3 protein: CSARDGTRSREQYF